These T cell receptor beta chains were read from a single sample in a study of shared clonotypes between healthy human individuals. Clones were sequenced by immunoSEQ multiplex PCR, and TCRdb holds only the in-frame ones, with some missing. The sample contains 1.5 million to 2.5 million clones, approximately 95% of which appear only once. Sequenced sample: naive CD8+ T cells sorted from blood. Every receptor here comes from a man between 18 and 35 years old in good health. The CDR3 runs from the conserved cysteine through the conserved F or W. The order of the fields is V gene, clone size, J gene, D gene, CDR3 DNA, CDR3 protein. D genes are given only for firm matches. The size entry is marked missing in some rows and otherwise reads once, few, many or a size class.

>TRBV30|once|TRBJ2-7|TRBD2
TGTGCCTGGAGTGCTTGGGGGAGGGCCTACGAGCAGTACTTC
CAWSAWGRAYEQYF
>TRBV9|.|TRBJ1-4|.
TGTGCCAGCAGCCCCCAAGGGGAGGGTGAAAAACTGTTTTTT
CASSPQGEGEKLFF
>TRBV2|.|TRBJ1-5|TRBD1
TGTGCCAGCAATGGGAATCAGGGGGGCAATCAGCCCCAGCATTTT
CASNGNQGGNQPQHF
>TRBV19|.|TRBJ1-1|.
TGTGCCAGTAGTATGGGAGGAGTTAACACTGAAGCTTTCTTT
CASSMGGVNTEAFF
>TRBV19|.|TRBJ2-2|.
TGTGCCACCAAAGGGCCCGGGGAGCTGTTTTTT
CATKGPGELFF
>TRBV2|.|TRBJ2-1|TRBD1
TGTGCCAGCATGGGGACAGGGGGCGCGAACGCACCCCAAGGCGCCTACAATGAGCAGTTCTTC
CASMGTGGANAPQGAYNEQFF
>TRBV27|.|TRBJ2-1|TRBD2
TGTGCCAGCACCAACATTGCGGGAGGCCCTGTGGGTGAGCAGTTCTTC
CASTNIAGGPVGEQFF
>TRBV7-2|.|TRBJ2-7|TRBD2
TGTGCCAGCAGCTTAGGGTCCAGCGGGGGGGCGTGGGAGCAGTACTTC
CASSLGSSGGAWEQYF
>TRBV7-2|.|TRBJ2-1|TRBD2
TGTGCCAGCAGCCCGAACATGTTTAGCGGGAGGGCCTTCAATGAGCAGTTCTTC
CASSPNMFSGRAFNEQFF
>TRBV2|.|TRBJ2-7|.
TGTGCCAGCAGTGAAGCTGGGTACAACGCCTACGAGCAGTACTTC
CASSEAGYNAYEQYF
>TRBV6-1|.|TRBJ2-7|TRBD2
TGTGCCAGCAGTGAATTGACCGGGGGGTACGAGCAGTACTTC
CASSELTGGYEQYF
>TRBV7-9|.|TRBJ2-7|TRBD2
TGTGCCAGCAGCGCGGCCCTCGGACTAGCGGGGGCTTACGAGCAGTACTTC
CASSAALGLAGAYEQYF
>TRBV7-9|.|TRBJ2-5|TRBD2
TGTGCCAGCAGCTTAATCACTAGCGCGGGAGAGACCCAGTACTTC
CASSLITSAGETQYF